This is a list of T cell receptor beta chains from one sample in a study of blood T cells in healthy people across ages. Each CDR3 protein is one row after TCRdb ran MiXCR on the 5' RACE reads. The table has 1.8 million or so distinct CDR3 sequences, 35% to 50% seen once. The sample consisted of blood. These TCRs come from a human donor in good health. Each CDR3 is given with its conserved first and last residue. D genes are given only for firm matches. Part of the rows lack a size; the others show once, few, many or a class for expanded clones.

j_call	d_call	v_call	clone_size	cdr3_aa	cdr3_nt
TRBJ2-5	TRBD2	TRBV29-1	many	CSVERGGETQYF	TGCAGCGTTGAGCGGGGGGGCGAGACCCAGTACTTC
TRBJ1-1	-	TRBV2	-	CASVGGREAFF	TGTGCCAGCGTTGGGGGGCGCGAAGCTTTCTTT
TRBJ1-3	TRBD1	TRBV20-1	-	CSATDRAGNTIYF	TGCAGTGCAACGGACAGGGCTGGAAACACCATATATTTT
TRBJ2-7	-	TRBV5-1	-	CASSLVQNLDEQYF	TGCGCCAGCAGCTTGGTGCAAAACCTAGACGAGCAGTACTTC
TRBJ1-2	-	TRBV15	many	CATSREGGDYYGYTF	TGTGCCACCAGCAGAGAGGGGGGAGATTACTATGGCTACACCTTC
TRBJ1-5	TRBD1	TRBV6-6	-	CASSYLWDRKINQPQHF	TGTGCCAGCAGTTACCTGTGGGACAGGAAGATTAATCAGCCCCAGCATTTT
TRBJ2-1	-	TRBV15	-	CATSRTSSTEQFF	TGTGCCACCAGCAGAACTAGCTCCACTGAGCAGTTCTTC
TRBJ1-5	-	TRBV20-1	-	CSARDRLGGQPQHF	TGCAGTGCCCGGGACCGGTTGGGTGGCCAGCCCCAGCATTTT
TRBJ2-3	-	TRBV4-3	few	CASSQDSPSSGSDTQYF	TGCGCCAGCAGCCAAGATAGCCCCTCCTCAGGGTCCGATACGCAGTATTTT
TRBJ2-4	-	TRBV20-1	few	CSARDGQGLNIQYF	TGCAGTGCTAGAGATGGGCAGGGTTTAAACATTCAGTACTTC
TRBJ2-4	-	TRBV20-1	many	CSARLWASYIQYF	TGCAGTGCTAGACTCTGGGCCTCGTACATTCAGTACTTC
TRBJ2-7	TRBD1	TRBV20-1	-	CSATRTGGHEQYF	TGCAGTGCTACCCGGACAGGGGGCCACGAGCAGTACTTC
TRBJ2-7	-	TRBV6-1	few	CASSTVYSSYEQYF	TGTGCCAGCAGCACAGTCTACTCTTCCTACGAGCAGTACTTC
TRBJ2-3	-	TRBV6-6	few	CASRTPQDTQYF	TGTGCCAGCAGGACGCCCCAAGATACGCAGTATTTT
TRBJ2-1	TRBD1	TRBV5-1	-	CASSWGQGSYNEQFF	TGCGCCAGCAGCTGGGGACAGGGCTCCTACAATGAGCAGTTCTTC
TRBJ2-7	-	TRBV7-9	few	CASSSVGADSYEQYF	TGTGCCAGCAGCTCCGTGGGGGCAGACTCCTACGAGCAGTACTTC
TRBJ2-7	TRBD2	TRBV7-2	-	CAGSYERGGPYEQYF	TGTGCCGGCAGCTATGAGCGGGGTGGACCCTACGAGCAGTACTTC
TRBJ2-7	-	TRBV10-3	few	CAISEPGRGAADEQYF	TGTGCCATCAGTGAACCTGGGAGGGGGGCGGCGGACGAGCAGTACTTC
TRBJ2-2	-	TRBV12-3/TRBV12-4	few	CASSLKAGAGTGELFF	TGTGCCAGCAGTTTAAAGGCCGGGGCGGGCACCGGGGAGCTGTTTTTT
TRBJ2-1	-	TRBV4-3	-	CASSQDVREGEQFF	TGCGCCAGCAGCCAAGATGTAAGGGAAGGTGAGCAGTTCTTC
TRBJ2-5	-	TRBV12-3/TRBV12-4	-	CASTGFWETQYF	TGTGCCAGCACGGGTTTTTGGGAGACCCAGTACTTC
TRBJ2-5	-	TRBV20-1	-	CSARLQTAEETQYF	TGCAGTGCTAGACTTCAAACGGCAGAAGAGACCCAGTACTTC
TRBJ2-4	TRBD1	TRBV12-3/TRBV12-4	-	CASSTGVMVDIQYF	TGTGCCAGCAGTACAGGGGTGATGGTTGACATTCAGTACTTC
TRBJ1-4	-	TRBV7-9	-	CARSLALGANEKLFF	TGTGCCAGGAGCTTAGCGTTGGGGGCGAATGAAAAACTGTTTTTT
TRBJ2-7	TRBD1	TRBV5-1	-	CASSSTGGFDPYEQYF	TGCGCCAGCAGCTCCACAGGGGGCTTTGACCCCTACGAGCAGTACTTC
TRBJ2-7	-	TRBV5-5	-	CASSSTYDEYF	TGTGCCAGCAGCTCCACGTATGATGAGTACTTC
TRBJ1-5	-	TRBV6-6	-	CASSYESANQPQHF	TGTGCCAGCAGTTATGAGTCAGCTAATCAGCCCCAGCATTTT
TRBJ2-1	-	TRBV29-1	-	CSSSKGYNEQFF	TGCAGCTCCAGTAAGGGGTATAATGAGCAGTTCTTC
TRBJ2-7	TRBD1	TRBV4-3	-	CASSQDPTGANPYEQYF	TGCGCCAGCAGCCAAGATCCGACAGGGGCAAACCCCTACGAGCAGTACTTC
TRBJ2-3	-	TRBV7-6	once	CASSFGRSPAGTQYF	TGTGCCAGCAGCTTCGGCAGATCCCCTGCGGGTACGCAGTATTTT
TRBJ2-3	-	TRBV27	few	CASSLSQDRTDTQYF	TGTGCCAGCAGTTTATCGCAGGACCGCACAGATACGCAGTATTTT
TRBJ2-7	TRBD2	TRBV7-2	-	CASSPRGTSLSYEQYF	TGTGCCAGCAGCCCCCGGGGGACTAGCTTGAGCTACGAGCAGTACTTC
TRBJ2-3	TRBD2	TRBV20-1	few	CSAAPGLTFTDTQYF	TGCAGTGCGGCGCCGGGACTAACCTTCACAGATACGCAGTATTTT
TRBJ2-7	TRBD2	TRBV3-1	-	CASSLALAGGREQYF	TGTGCCAGCAGCTTAGCCCTAGCGGGGGGGCGCGAGCAGTACTTC
TRBJ1-2	-	TRBV5-1	many	CASSSTDYGYTF	TGTGCCAGCTCATCGACGGACTATGGCTACACCTTC
TRBJ1-2	-	TRBV9	-	CASSVGFREPSYGYTF	TGTGCCAGCAGCGTAGGGTTCCGAGAACCGAGCTATGGCTACACCTTC
TRBJ1-1	TRBD1	TRBV6-5	-	CASYRTGNTEAFF	TGTGCCAGCTATCGGACAGGGAACACTGAAGCTTTCTTT
TRBJ2-7	-	TRBV4-1	few	CASSQVPTAKGDEQYF	TGCGCCAGCAGCCAAGTTCCGACAGCGAAGGGGGACGAGCAGTACTTC
TRBJ2-1	-	TRBV20-1	-	CSASEEQFF	TGCAGTGCTAGCGAAGAGCAGTTCTTC
TRBJ2-7	-	TRBV5-1	once	CASTSDPSSYEQYF	TGCGCCAGCACCAGTGATCCAAGCTCCTACGAGCAGTACTTC
TRBJ1-1	-	TRBV28	-	CASNRRFEAFF	TGTGCCAGCAACCGGCGGTTTGAAGCTTTCTTT
TRBJ2-1	-	TRBV28	-	CATLTYNEHFF	TGTGCCACCCTCACCTACAATGAGCACTTCTTC
TRBJ2-3	TRBD2	TRBV9	few	CASSVELAGGLSTDTQYF	TGTGCCAGCAGCGTAGAACTAGCGGGGGGACTTAGCACAGATACGCAGTATTTT
TRBJ2-4	TRBD2	TRBV2	-	CASTGLAENIQYF	TGTGCCAGCACCGGACTAGCGGAAAACATCCAGTACTTC
TRBJ2-1	-	TRBV10-3	-	CAISVTGRDNEQFF	TGTGCCATCAGTGTCACAGGCAGGGACAATGAGCAGTTCTTC
TRBJ2-5	TRBD2	TRBV20-1	-	CSARTSGGGVTQYF	TGCAGTGCTCGGACTAGCGGGGGGGGTGTGACCCAGTACTTC
TRBJ2-3	-	TRBV20-1	once	CSAWNSAVYEQYF	TGCAGTGCTTGGAATTCGGCAGTTTACGAGCAGTATTTT
TRBJ1-5	-	TRBV28	-	CASSLWLQPQHF	TGTGCCAGCAGTTTATGGCTTCAGCCCCAGCATTTT
TRBJ1-2	TRBD1	TRBV6-5	-	CATQPTGGKFGYTF	TGTGCCACCCAACCGACAGGGGGTAAATTTGGCTACACCTTC
TRBJ2-7	-	TRBV9	-	CASSMGPDGIYEQYF	TGTGCCAGCAGCATGGGCCCGGACGGGATCTACGAGCAGTACTTC
TRBJ2-7	-	TRBV27	-	CASSFAATELYEQYF	TGTGCCAGCAGTTTCGCCGCAACGGAACTTTACGAGCAGTACTTC
TRBJ2-7	TRBD1	TRBV14	few	CASSHLTFGQGSEQYF	TGTGCCAGCAGCCACCTAACATTCGGACAGGGAAGCGAGCAGTACTTC
TRBJ1-2	TRBD1	TRBV7-9	few	CASSHLDRDFNYGYTF	TGTGCCAGCAGCCACCTTGACAGGGACTTTAACTATGGCTACACCTTC